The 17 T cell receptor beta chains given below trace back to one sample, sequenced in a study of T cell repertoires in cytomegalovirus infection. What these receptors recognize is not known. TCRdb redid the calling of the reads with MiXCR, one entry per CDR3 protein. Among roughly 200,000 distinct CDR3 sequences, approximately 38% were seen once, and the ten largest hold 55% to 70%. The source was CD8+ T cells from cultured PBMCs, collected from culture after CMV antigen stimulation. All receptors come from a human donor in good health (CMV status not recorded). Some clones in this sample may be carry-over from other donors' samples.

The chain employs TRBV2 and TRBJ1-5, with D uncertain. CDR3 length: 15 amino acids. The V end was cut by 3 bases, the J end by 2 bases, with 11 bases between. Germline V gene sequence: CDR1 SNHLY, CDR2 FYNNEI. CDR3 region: CASSEGYGGNQPQHF. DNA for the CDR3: TGTGCCAGCAGTGAGGGGTATGGTGGCAATCAGCCCCAGCATTTT.

The CDR3 DNA reads as TGTGCCAGCAGCTTGGACCGACTTAGAAGGACCGGGGAGCTGTTTTTT. Its translation is CASSLDRLRRTGELFF. The rearrangement uses TRBV7-9 and TRBJ2-2; D is unresolved. CDR3 length equals 16 residues. V was cut by 3 bases and J by 5 bases, with 16 bases left in between. CDR1 is SEHNR and CDR2 is FQNEAQ in the germline V gene (reference sequence).

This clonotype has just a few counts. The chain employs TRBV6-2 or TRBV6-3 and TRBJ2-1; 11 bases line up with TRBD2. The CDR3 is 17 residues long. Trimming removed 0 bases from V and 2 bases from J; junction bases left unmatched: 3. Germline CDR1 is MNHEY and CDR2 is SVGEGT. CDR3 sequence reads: CASSYSKTSGAYNEQFF. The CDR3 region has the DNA TGTGCCAGCAGTTACTCGAAGACTAGCGGGGCCTACAATGAGCAGTTCTTC.

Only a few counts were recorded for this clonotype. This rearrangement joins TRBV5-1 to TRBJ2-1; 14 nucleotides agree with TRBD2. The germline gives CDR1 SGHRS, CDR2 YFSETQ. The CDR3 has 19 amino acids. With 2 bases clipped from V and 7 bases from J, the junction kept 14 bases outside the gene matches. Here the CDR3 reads CASSFAGTSGSGRGNEQFF. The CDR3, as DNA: TGCGCCAGCAGCTTTGCCGGGACTAGCGGGAGTGGAAGGGGGAATGAGCAGTTCTTC.

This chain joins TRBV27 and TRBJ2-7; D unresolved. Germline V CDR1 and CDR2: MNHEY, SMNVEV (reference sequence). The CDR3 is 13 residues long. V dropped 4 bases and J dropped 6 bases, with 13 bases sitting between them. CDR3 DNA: TGTGCCAGCAGTTGGTCCTGGCCAGCCGAGCAGTACTTC. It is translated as CASSWSWPAEQYF.

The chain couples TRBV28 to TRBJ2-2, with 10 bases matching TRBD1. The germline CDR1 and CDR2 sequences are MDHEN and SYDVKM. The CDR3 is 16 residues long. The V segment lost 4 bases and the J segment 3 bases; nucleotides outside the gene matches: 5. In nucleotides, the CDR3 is TGTGCCAGCAGTTCTGGACAGGGGGGGTACACCGGGGAGCTGTTTTTT. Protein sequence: CASSSGQGGYTGELFF.

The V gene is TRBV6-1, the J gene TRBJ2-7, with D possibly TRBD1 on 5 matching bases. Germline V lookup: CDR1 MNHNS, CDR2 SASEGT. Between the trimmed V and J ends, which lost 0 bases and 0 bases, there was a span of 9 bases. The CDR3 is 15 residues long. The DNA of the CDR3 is TGTGCCAGCAGTGAAGCTGACAGCTACTCCTACGAGCAGTACTTC. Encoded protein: CASSEADSYSYEQYF.

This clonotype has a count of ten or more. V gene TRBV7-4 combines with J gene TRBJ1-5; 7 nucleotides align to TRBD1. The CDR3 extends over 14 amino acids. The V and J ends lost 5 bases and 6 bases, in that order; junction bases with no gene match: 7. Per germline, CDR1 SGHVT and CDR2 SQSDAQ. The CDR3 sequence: CASSREEGAQPQHF. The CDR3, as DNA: TGTGCCAGCAGCCGTGAGGAGGGGGCTCAGCCCCAGCATTTT.

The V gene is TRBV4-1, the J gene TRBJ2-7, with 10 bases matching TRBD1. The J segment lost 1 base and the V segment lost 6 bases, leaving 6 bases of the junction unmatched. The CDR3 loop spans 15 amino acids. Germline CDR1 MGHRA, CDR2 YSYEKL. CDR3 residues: CASRYGTGASYEQYF. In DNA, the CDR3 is TGCGCCAGCAGATACGGGACAGGGGCGTCCTACGAGCAGTACTTC.

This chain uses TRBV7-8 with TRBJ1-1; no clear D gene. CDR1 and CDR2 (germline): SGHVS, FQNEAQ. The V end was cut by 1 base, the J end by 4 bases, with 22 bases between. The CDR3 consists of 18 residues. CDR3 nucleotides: TGTGCCAGCAGCTTAGTTGGCTCACCGAACCTGTCTGGCACTGAAGCTTTCTTT. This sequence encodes CASSLVGSPNLSGTEAFF.

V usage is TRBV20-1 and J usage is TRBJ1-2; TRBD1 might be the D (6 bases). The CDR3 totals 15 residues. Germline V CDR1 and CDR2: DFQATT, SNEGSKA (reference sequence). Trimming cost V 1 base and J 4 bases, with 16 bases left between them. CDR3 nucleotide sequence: TGCAGTGCTAGAGTTACCCGGGACACCATCTATGGCTACACCTTC. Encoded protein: CSARVTRDTIYGYTF.

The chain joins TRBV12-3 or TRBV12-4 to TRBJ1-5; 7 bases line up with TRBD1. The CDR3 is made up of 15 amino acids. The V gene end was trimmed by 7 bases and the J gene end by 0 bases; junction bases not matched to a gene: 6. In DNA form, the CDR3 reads TGTGCCAGCATGGACAGGTTTTATAGCAATCAGCCCCAGCATTTT. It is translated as CASMDRFYSNQPQHF.

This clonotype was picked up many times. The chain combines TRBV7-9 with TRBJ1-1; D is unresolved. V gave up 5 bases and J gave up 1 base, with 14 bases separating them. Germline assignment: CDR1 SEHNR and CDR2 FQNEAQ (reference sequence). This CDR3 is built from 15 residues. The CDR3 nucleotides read TGTGCCAGCAGCCCCCGTGAGGGTCAGAACACTGAAGCTTTCTTT. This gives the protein CASSPREGQNTEAFF.

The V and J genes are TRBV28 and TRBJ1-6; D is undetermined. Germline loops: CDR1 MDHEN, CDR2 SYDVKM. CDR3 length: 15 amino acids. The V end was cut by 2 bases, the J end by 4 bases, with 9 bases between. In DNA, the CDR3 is TGTGCCAGCAGTTTACTAGCCAGTTATAATTCACCCCTCCACTTT. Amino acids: CASSLLASYNSPLHF.

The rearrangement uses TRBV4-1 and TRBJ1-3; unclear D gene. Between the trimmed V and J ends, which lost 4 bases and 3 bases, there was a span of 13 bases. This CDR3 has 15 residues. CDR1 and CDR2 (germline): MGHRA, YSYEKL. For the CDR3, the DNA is TGCGCCAGCAGCCCCCTGGGAAAAATTGGAAACACCATATATTTT. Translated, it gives CASSPLGKIGNTIYF.

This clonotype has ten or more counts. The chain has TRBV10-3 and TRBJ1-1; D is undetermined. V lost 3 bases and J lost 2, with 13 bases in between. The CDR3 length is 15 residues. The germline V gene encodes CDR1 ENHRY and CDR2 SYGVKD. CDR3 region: CAISERTGINTEAFF. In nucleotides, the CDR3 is TGTGCCATCAGTGAAAGGACGGGTATAAACACTGAAGCTTTCTTT.

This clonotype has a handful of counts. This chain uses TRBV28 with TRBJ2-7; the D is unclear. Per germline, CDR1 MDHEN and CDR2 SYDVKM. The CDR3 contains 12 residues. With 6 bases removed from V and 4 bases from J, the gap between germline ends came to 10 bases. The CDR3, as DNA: TGTGCCAGCAGGCCCCTTGGATACGAGCAGTACTTC. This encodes CASRPLGYEQYF.